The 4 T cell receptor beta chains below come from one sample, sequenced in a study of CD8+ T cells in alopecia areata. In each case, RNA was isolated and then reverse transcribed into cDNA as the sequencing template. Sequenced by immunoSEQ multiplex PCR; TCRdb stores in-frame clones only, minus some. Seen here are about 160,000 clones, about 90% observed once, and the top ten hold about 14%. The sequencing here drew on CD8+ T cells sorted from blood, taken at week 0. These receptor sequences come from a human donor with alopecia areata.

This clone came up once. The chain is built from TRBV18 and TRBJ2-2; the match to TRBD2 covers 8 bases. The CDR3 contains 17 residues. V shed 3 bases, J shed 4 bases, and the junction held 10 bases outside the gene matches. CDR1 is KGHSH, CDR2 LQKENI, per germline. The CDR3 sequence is CASSPTMSGGITGELFF. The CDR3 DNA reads TGTGCCAGCTCACCGACTATGAGCGGGGGAATCACCGGGGAGCTGTTTTTT. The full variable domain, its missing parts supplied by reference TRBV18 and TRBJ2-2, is NAGVMQNPRHLVRRRGQEARLRCSPMKGHSHVYWYRQLPEEGLKFMVYLQKENIIDESGMPKERFSAEFPKEGPSILRIQQVVRGDSAAYFCASSPTMSGGITGELFFGEGSRLTVL.

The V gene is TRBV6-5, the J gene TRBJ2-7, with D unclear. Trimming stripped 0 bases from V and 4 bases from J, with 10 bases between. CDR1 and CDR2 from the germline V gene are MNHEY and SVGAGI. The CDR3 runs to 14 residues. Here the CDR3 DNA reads TGTGCCAGCAGTTACTCGAGTCCTGGGTACGAGCAGTACTTC. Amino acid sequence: CASSYSSPGYEQYF.

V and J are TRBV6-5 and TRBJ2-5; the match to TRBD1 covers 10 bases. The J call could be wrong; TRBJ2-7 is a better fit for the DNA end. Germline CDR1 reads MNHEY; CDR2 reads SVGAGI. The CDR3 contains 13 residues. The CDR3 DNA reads TGTGCCAGCAGTCCCGGGACAGGGGTCGAGCAGTACTTC. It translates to CASSPGTGVEQYF.

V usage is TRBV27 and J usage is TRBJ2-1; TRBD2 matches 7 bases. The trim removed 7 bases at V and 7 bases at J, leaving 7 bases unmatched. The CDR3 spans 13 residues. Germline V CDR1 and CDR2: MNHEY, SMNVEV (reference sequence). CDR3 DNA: TGTGCCAGCAATTGGCAGGGAGGGAATGAGCAGTTCTTC. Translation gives CASNWQGGNEQFF.